The 27 T cell receptor beta chains below were found in one sample sequenced in a study of OX40 agonist ivuxolimab in advanced cancers. Libraries were prepared by immunoSEQ multiplex PCR; TCRdb keeps only in-frame clonotypes and omits some of them. The data show tens of thousands of clones, 81% seen once. Sequencing used CD4+ or CD8+ T cells sorted from blood, obtained in a trial of the OX40 agonist ivuxolimab. These receptors were taken from an adult with an advanced solid tumor such as melanoma, head and neck, liver or kidney cancer.

The chain has TRBV6-5 and TRBJ1-1, with a possible D match to TRBD1 (5 bases). The CDR3 length is 13 residues. With 4 bases removed from V and 7 bases from J, the gap between germline ends came to 13 bases. CDR1 and CDR2 (germline): MNHEY, SVGAGI. The CDR3 spells CASSLFGQGEAFF. CDR3 nucleotide sequence: TGTGCCAGCAGTTTATTCGGGCAGGGTGAAGCTTTCTTT.

V is TRBV7-9 and J is TRBJ2-7; 7 bases are shared with TRBD1. Per germline, CDR1 SEHNR and CDR2 FQNEAQ (reference sequence). V shed 4 bases, J shed 3 bases, and the junction held 6 bases outside the gene matches. The CDR3 extends over 14 amino acids. This chain's CDR3 is CASSWDSPFYEQYF. In DNA, the CDR3 is TGTGCCAGCAGCTGGGACAGCCCATTCTACGAGCAGTACTTC.

CDR3 sequence: CASSLIESTGELFF. The CDR3 DNA follows: TGTGCCAGCAGCTTAATCGAGTCCACCGGGGAGCTGTTTTTT. The rearrangement joins TRBV7-8 to TRBJ2-2; D ambiguous. The CDR3 is made up of 14 amino acids. V was cut by 2 bases and J by 4 bases, with 8 bases left in between. Germline loops: CDR1 SGHVS, CDR2 FQNEAQ.

The chain has TRBV2 and TRBJ2-6; 8 bases agree with TRBD1. J gave up 0 bases and V 6 bases, and 10 bases lay outside the gene matches. There are 18 residues in the CDR3. In germline, CDR1 is SNHLY, CDR2 FYNNEI. The CDR3 nucleotides are TGTGCCAGCAGCCGCCAGAGGACAGGGTTCTCTGGGGCCAACGTCCTGACTTTC. Translating gives CASSRQRTGFSGANVLTF.

The gene calls are TRBV2 and TRBJ1-2; 7 bases agree with TRBD1. J gave up 4 bases and V 0 bases, and 2 bases lay outside the gene matches. The CDR3 is made up of 14 amino acids. CDR1 and CDR2 (germline): SNHLY, FYNNEI. The CDR3 nucleotides are TGTGCCAGCAGTGAAGCGTCAGGGGGCTATGGCTACACCTTC. Its translation: CASSEASGGYGYTF.

V usage is TRBV19 and J usage is TRBJ1-3, with D possibly TRBD1 on 6 matching bases. CDR3 size: 17 residues. Trimming shortened V by 2 bases and J by 10 bases, and 24 bases separated the two germline ends. In germline, CDR1 is LNHDA, CDR2 SQIVND (reference sequence). CDR3 coding DNA: TGTGCCAGTAGTATACAAGGACAGCCTCGACAGCCGGCGACCATATATTTT. This codes for CASSIQGQPRQPATIYF.

The chain has TRBV7-2 and TRBJ2-1; D not certain. Germline CDR1 is SGHTA and CDR2 is FQGNSA. Trimming took off 1 base at V and 4 bases at J, with 11 bases between the two ends. The CDR3 is made up of 15 amino acids. CDR3 nucleotide sequence: TGTGCCAGCAGCTTAGATAGCCCATCTTACAATGAGCAGTTCTTC. It yields the protein CASSLDSPSYNEQFF.

The V gene is TRBV5-1, the J gene TRBJ2-5, with TRBD1 matching over 7 bases. V shed 7 bases and J 3 bases; nucleotides not matched to a gene: 9. The CDR3 is 14 residues long. Germline loops: CDR1 SGHRS, CDR2 YFSETQ. The CDR3 region is CASGPGQNEETQYF. CDR3 DNA sequence: TGCGCCAGCGGCCCGGGACAGAACGAAGAGACCCAGTACTTC.

The rearrangement uses TRBV7-8 and TRBJ2-1; no reliable D call. Germline V gene sequence: CDR1 SGHVS, CDR2 FQNEAQ. V gave up 6 bases and J gave up 16 bases, with 16 bases separating them. The CDR3 is 11 amino acids. The CDR3: CASSNSHDAFF. In DNA form, the CDR3 reads TGTGCCAGCAGTAATAGCCACGACGCCTTCTTC.

This rearrangement joins TRBV6-1 to TRBJ2-1; 14 bases align to TRBD2. The CDR3 runs to 14 residues. The V and J ends lost 4 bases and 10 bases, in that order; junction bases with no gene match: 3. Looked up from germline, CDR1 is MNHNS and CDR2 is SASEGT. The CDR3 loop reads CASSGLAGGGEQFF. For the CDR3, the DNA is TGTGCCAGCAGTGGACTAGCGGGAGGGGGAGAGCAGTTCTTC.

The V and J genes are TRBV18 and TRBJ2-7, with D tentatively TRBD1 (5 bases). CDR1 KGHSH and CDR2 LQKENI come from the germline V gene. V lost 8 bases and J 6 bases, leaving 29 bases between the germline ends. CDR3 length: 17 amino acids. CDR3 sequence reads: CASQSASTTVGLREQYF. The CDR3 bases are TGTGCCAGCCAGTCCGCGAGTACTACGGTGGGGCTCCGCGAGCAGTACTTC.

V gene TRBV6-1 combines with J gene TRBJ2-3; 8 bases fit TRBD1. The CDR3 sequence is 13 residues long. Unmatched junction bases numbered 5, after V lost 2 bases and J lost 10 bases. CDR1 and CDR2 from the germline V gene are MNHNS and SASEGT. The CDR3 DNA reads TGTGCCAGCAGTGAACTAGGACAGGGTGCGCAGTATTTT. Amino acids: CASSELGQGAQYF.

This clone was counted a few times. CDR3 in amino acids: CAMTSNPSSGNTIYF. CDR3 bases: TGTGCCATGACGTCAAATCCGAGCTCTGGAAACACCATATATTTT. The V call is TRBV10-3, the J call TRBJ1-3, with D unresolved. Per the germline V gene, CDR1 is ENHRY and CDR2 is SYGVKD. The CDR3 contains 15 residues. Deletions cut 9 bases from V and 0 bases from J, with 15 bases between.

V gene TRBV5-1 combines with J gene TRBJ2-1, with TRBD2 matching over 10 bases. With 4 bases clipped from V and 8 bases from J, the junction kept 9 bases outside the gene matches. The CDR3 runs 15 residues. Germline V CDR1 and CDR2: SGHRS, YFSETQ. Written as DNA, the CDR3 is TGCGCCAGCAGCACGGGAGCGGGAGGGGGGTATGAGCAGTTCTTC. Translating gives CASSTGAGGGYEQFF.

Only one count was recorded for this clone. V gene TRBV5-6 combines with J gene TRBJ2-5; weak D call: TRBD1 (6 bases). Trimming pared 6 bases from V and 8 bases from J, leaving 17 bases between. Germline V CDR1 and CDR2: SGHDT, YYEEEE. The CDR3 contains 13 residues. In DNA, the CDR3 is TGTGCCAGCACCACGGGTCAGGGGAGTACCCAGTACTTC. Its protein product is CASTTGQGSTQYF.

Only a few counts were recorded for this clone. The chain joins TRBV10-1 to TRBJ1-6, with 10 bases matching TRBD1. V shed 4 bases and J 10 bases; nucleotides not matched to a gene: 4. The CDR3 sequence is 14 residues long. Germline V lookup: CDR1 WNHNN, CDR2 SYGVQD (reference sequence). This CDR3 reads CASSAGTGASPLHF. Written as DNA, the CDR3 is TGCGCCAGCAGTGCCGGGACAGGGGCCTCACCCCTCCACTTT.

The V and J genes are TRBV9 and TRBJ1-2; 9 bases are shared with TRBD1. After removal of 1 base from V and 6 bases from J, the junction contained 7 bases not matched to a gene. This CDR3 spans 15 amino acids. Per germline, CDR1 SGDLS and CDR2 YYNGEE. CDR3 nucleotides: TGTGCCAGCAGCGTATCACAGGGGGCCCGGGATGGCTACACCTTC. Its translation is CASSVSQGARDGYTF. Full variable domain (missing parts from reference TRBV9 and TRBJ1-2): DSGVTQTPKHLITATGQRVTLRCSPRSGDLSVYWYQQSLDQGLQFLIQYYNGEERAKGNILERFSAQQFPDLHSELNLSSLELGDSALYFCASSVSQGARDGYTFGSGTRLTVV.

V usage is TRBV7-9 and J usage is TRBJ1-5; D remains ambiguous. Germline assignment: CDR1 SEHNR and CDR2 FQNEAQ (reference sequence). The CDR3 covers 15 residues. The V and J ends lost 1 base and 3 bases respectively, with 10 bases between them. The CDR3 loop reads CASSLGPGFNQPQHF. In nucleotides, the CDR3 is TGTGCCAGCAGCTTAGGTCCGGGGTTCAATCAGCCCCAGCATTTT.

The chain combines TRBV4-1 with TRBJ2-7; 7 positions match TRBD2. V lost 4 bases to trimming and J lost 0 bases; unmatched junction nucleotides: 12. CDR3 size: 17 residues. The germline V gene has CDR1 MGHRA and CDR2 YSYEKL. The CDR3 loop reads CASSLFILGGGSYEQYF. The DNA for the CDR3 is TGCGCCAGCAGCCTTTTTATCTTGGGCGGGGGCTCCTACGAGCAGTACTTC.

A few counts support this clone. The chain couples TRBV19 to TRBJ2-1; the match to TRBD2 covers 11 bases. The V and J ends lost 9 bases and 4 bases, in that order; junction bases with no gene match: 5. CDR3 length equals 14 residues. Germline V gives CDR1 LNHDA, CDR2 SQIVND (reference sequence). The CDR3 DNA reads TGTGCCAGCCTAGCGGGAGGATCATACAATGAGCAGTTCTTC. This gives the protein CASLAGGSYNEQFF.

The genes are TRBV6-1 and TRBJ1-2; no clear D gene. Looked up from germline, CDR1 is MNHNS and CDR2 is SASEGT. V was pared by 3 bases and J by 8 bases, with 16 bases between. This CDR3 is 14 amino acids long. CDR3 loop: CASSDRRRRRGYTF. For the CDR3, the DNA is TGTGCCAGCAGTGATAGACGGCGAAGGCGAGGCTACACCTTC.

The genes are TRBV2 and TRBJ1-6, with D possibly matching TRBD1 (5 bases). The CDR3 spans 15 residues. Germline-derived CDR1 and CDR2 are SNHLY and FYNNEI. With 7 bases removed from V and 2 bases from J, the gap between germline ends came to 12 bases. The CDR3 here is CASNGRGTYNSPLHF. The CDR3 DNA is TGTGCCAGCAACGGGCGGGGGACCTATAATTCACCCCTCCACTTT.

The CDR3 loop reads CAWSRTLEGYTF. The CDR3 coding sequence is TGTGCCTGGAGTAGAACACTGGAGGGCTACACCTTC. This sequence joins TRBV30 and TRBJ1-2; no reliable D call. The CDR3 spans 12 residues. Trimming took 2 bases from V and 8 from J, leaving 12 bases between them. The V gene's germline CDR1 is GTSNPN and CDR2 SVGIG (reference sequence).

The rearrangement joins TRBV18 to TRBJ1-2, with a tentative D call TRBD1 (6 bases). Germline values: CDR1 KGHSH, CDR2 LQKENI. CDR3 length: 13 residues. V was trimmed by 3 bases and J by 5 bases, leaving 10 bases between them. The CDR3 DNA reads TGTGCCAGCTCACCGGACAGATCGTATGGCTACACCTTC. Residues: CASSPDRSYGYTF.

The rearrangement links TRBV4-2 to TRBJ2-5; 13 bases agree with TRBD2. The CDR3 has 19 amino acids. CDR1 and CDR2 from the germline V gene are LGHNA and YNFKEQ. V shed 0 bases, J shed 0 bases, and the junction held 7 bases outside the gene matches. CDR3 residues: CASSQEWTSGSRYQETQYF. CDR3 DNA sequence: TGTGCCAGCAGCCAAGAGTGGACTAGCGGGAGCAGGTACCAAGAGACCCAGTACTTC.

This clone was detected only once. The V call is TRBV5-1, the J call TRBJ1-4; D is possibly TRBD1 (6 bases). The CDR3 covers 15 residues. Trimming shortened V by 0 bases and J by 8 bases, and 14 bases separated the two germline ends. Germline CDR1 is SGHRS and CDR2 is YFSETQ. This chain's CDR3 is CASSLADRLQEKLFF. The DNA for the CDR3 is TGCGCCAGCAGCTTGGCCGACAGGTTACAGGAAAAACTGTTTTTT.

The chain couples TRBV6-5 to TRBJ2-7, with unresolved D. CDR3 size: 13 residues. The V gene's germline CDR1 is MNHEY and CDR2 SVGAGI. V was clipped by 7 bases and J by 0 bases, with 10 bases between them. CDR3 DNA sequence: TGTGCCAGCATCCCCTCCGGCTCCTACGAGCAGTACTTC. It encodes CASIPSGSYEQYF.